The clone carrying this TCR beta chain was observed once. As yet, its antigen is unknown. The sample is drawn from a study of shared clonotypes between healthy human individuals. CD45RO-negative CD8 cells positively selected for CCR7 made up the naive population, which excluded terminally differentiated effector memory CD45RA+ cells. The study ran the assay at deep level. The assay was immunoSEQ multiplex PCR, and TCRdb's table has in-frame clones only and misses some. The sample has about 2,200,000 clones, just over 90% seen once. General study results and limits: Researchers sampled blood only, noting tissue repertoires likely differ. The four-donor shared clonotypes exceeded non-shared clonotypes in generation probability, with non-shared ones scoring lower.

Germline V gives CDR1 SGDLS, CDR2 YYNGEE. This CDR3 is 14 amino acids long. The trim removed 4 bases at V and 6 bases at J, leaving 7 bases unmatched. The sequence came from a young man in good health. Some clones in this sample may be carry-over from other donors' samples. The chain carries TRBV9 and TRBJ1-5; 7 bases fit TRBD1. The specimen was naive CD8+ T cells from PBMCs. In nucleotides, the CDR3 is TGTGCCAGCAGCCACAGGGCAGGGGGTCAGCCCCAGCATTTT. Translation gives CASSHRAGGQPQHF.